Listed here is a single T cell receptor (beta chain). The sample comes from a study of blood T cells in healthy people across ages. For the study at large: Template switching caught about one barcoded beta molecule for each two T cells.

CDR1 is MDHEN, CDR2 SYDVKM, per germline. V shed 5 bases and J 3 bases; nucleotides not matched to a gene: 6. This CDR3 has 15 residues. For the second PCR, which ran for about 7 to 11 cycles, a sample-barcoded 5' primer and a J-beta primer mix were used. Each cDNA molecule received a tag from a template-switch adaptor that had 12 random nucleotides. Each CDR3 protein gets one entry after TCRdb re-called the 5' RACE reads with MiXCR. The sample holds over 450,000 distinct CDR3 sequences; around 24% are singletons and the top ten take 8.7%. The people who gave samples were healthy Caucasians from Russia, aged roughly 6 to 100. The sample was also linked to a second study, of T cells of mothers and their children. This second study notes: Samples were obtained from three healthy Caucasian mothers and their six children.

V and J are TRBV28 and TRBJ2-7; 11 bases line up with TRBD2. The sample consisted of blood. This clonotype was obtained from a boy under 18 in good health. CDR3 DNA sequence: TGTGCCAGCAGTCCCCAGACTAGCGGGATCTACGAGCAGTACTTC. Translated, it gives CASSPQTSGIYEQYF. The full variable domain, rest sourced from reference TRBV28 and TRBJ2-7, is DVKVTQSSRYLVKRTGEKVFLECVQDMDHENMFWYRQDPGLGLRLIYFSYDVKMKEKGDIPEGYSVSREKKERFSLILESASTNQTSMYLCASSPQTSGIYEQYFGPGTRLTVT.